These 16 T cell receptor beta chains were all obtained from the same sample, sequenced in a study of shared clonotypes between healthy human individuals (TCRdb year 2020). Library preparation employed the immunoSEQ multiplex PCR assay. The clones in this table, taken by TCRdb from immuneACCESS, are in-frame only. Not every clone is retained; where verified, under half of the shortfall comes from an unresolved V gene, and the cause of the rest is unknown. Within this sample are 80,000 to 100,000 clones, with about 70% of them counted one time only. The ten largest account for approximately 46% of the sample. The sample taken for sequencing was memory CD8+ T cells sorted from blood. The sample's cell subset or site, from its label and the paper: CD45RO+ cells pooled with CCR7-negative TemRA cells. Every receptor here comes from a man younger than 45 in good health.

This chain uses TRBV5-6 with TRBJ2-2; D gene unclear. The CDR3 is 17 residues long. Trimming pared 0 bases from V and 3 bases from J, leaving 15 bases between. Germline V gene sequence: CDR1 SGHDT, CDR2 YYEEEE. The CDR3: CASSLGETRRYTGELFF. CDR3 in DNA: TGTGCCAGCAGCTTGGGTGAGACCCGGCGGTACACCGGGGAGCTGTTTTTT. Looking up the rest from reference TRBV5-6 and TRBJ2-2 gives the full variable domain: DAGVTQSPTHLIKTRGQQVTLRCSPKSGHDTVSWYQQALGQGPQFIFQYYEEEERQRGNFPDRFSGHQFPNYSSELNVNALLLGDSALYLCASSLGETRRYTGELFFGEGSRLTVL.

The rearrangement links TRBV5-4 to TRBJ1-1; 9 bases map to TRBD1. Germline V gives CDR1 SGHNT, CDR2 YYREEE (reference sequence). The CDR3 length is 13 residues. The V gene end was trimmed by 5 bases and the J gene end by 6 bases; junction bases not matched to a gene: 5. CDR3 sequence reads: CASRSTGGSEAFF. For the CDR3, the DNA is TGTGCCAGCAGGAGTACAGGGGGCTCTGAAGCTTTCTTT.

The table lists this clone with a few counts. The rearrangement links TRBV6-5 to TRBJ2-1; 10 nucleotides match TRBD1. Per the germline V gene, CDR1 is MNHEY and CDR2 is SVGAGI. V was clipped by 5 bases and J by 4 bases; unmatched bases: 5. The CDR3 covers 15 residues. CDR3 protein: CASSAGTGEYNEQFF. DNA of the CDR3: TGTGCCAGCAGTGCCGGGACAGGGGAGTACAATGAGCAGTTCTTC.

The rearrangement links TRBV28 to TRBJ1-2; D is perhaps TRBD1 (6 bases). CDR3 length: 17 amino acids. Germline V gene data show CDR1 as MDHEN and CDR2 as SYDVKM. The V gene lost 3 bases and the J gene lost 0 bases, with 17 bases spanning the gap. CDR3 nucleotide sequence: TGTGCCAGCAGTTTCTCCCCCTGGAGGGGGGCTAACTATGGCTACACCTTC. Protein sequence: CASSFSPWRGANYGYTF.

The gene calls are TRBV19 and TRBJ2-2; tentative D call: TRBD2 (6 bases). The CDR3 runs to 16 residues. V dropped 2 bases and J dropped 4 bases, with 14 bases sitting between them. Germline V gene data show CDR1 as LNHDA and CDR2 as SQIVND (reference sequence). This CDR3 reads CASSILAGTGTGELFF. The CDR3 DNA sequence: TGTGCCAGTAGTATATTGGCGGGAACGGGCACCGGGGAGCTGTTTTTT.

The chain combines TRBV10-3 with TRBJ2-1; possibly TRBD2 for D (5 bases). This CDR3 contains 15 residues. V gave up 0 bases and J gave up 6 bases, with 12 bases separating them. The V gene's germline CDR1 is ENHRY and CDR2 SYGVKD. Here the CDR3 reads CAISESEEGFNEQFF. CDR3 in DNA: TGTGCCATCAGTGAGTCTGAAGAGGGATTCAATGAGCAGTTCTTC.

In the case of this clone: At the DNA level, this CDR3 is encoded by other sequences in the same sample as well. The CDR3 protein is CASSGDSSGANVLTF. DNA for the CDR3: TGTGCCAGCAGTGGCGACAGCTCTGGGGCCAACGTCCTGACTTTC. The chain joins TRBV6-4 to TRBJ2-6, with D possibly matching TRBD1 (5 bases). Per the germline V gene, CDR1 is MRHNA and CDR2 is SNTAGT. The CDR3 runs to 15 residues. V dropped 4 bases and J dropped 0 bases, with 7 bases sitting between them.

DNA of the CDR3: TGTGCCAGCAGCCATCGGACTAGCGCTTACAATGAGCAGTTCTTC. Translating it yields CASSHRTSAYNEQFF. The rearrangement joins TRBV11-3 to TRBJ2-1; 9 nucleotides line up with TRBD2. CDR3 size: 15 residues. V gave up 5 bases and J gave up 4 bases; unmatched junction bases: 6. Germline lookup yields CDR1 SGHNT and CDR2 YENEEA.

In this sample, this clone turned up once. J is TRBJ1-5 and V is TRBV19; D unclear. Trimming took off 1 base at V and 1 base at J, with 14 bases between the two ends. CDR3 length: 17 residues. Germline V gives CDR1 LNHDA, CDR2 SQIVND (reference sequence). The CDR3 coding sequence is TGTGCCAGTAGTATAGGAACGGGAAGGAGGAGCAATCAGCCCCAGCATTTT. It encodes CASSIGTGRRSNQPQHF.

The chain uses TRBV25-1 and TRBJ1-2; 7 positions agree with TRBD1. Looked up from germline, CDR1 is MGHDK and CDR2 is SYGVNS. The V segment lost 3 bases and the J segment 0 bases; nucleotides outside the gene matches: 4. There are 15 residues in the CDR3. The CDR3 is CASSDRTGANYGYTF. The CDR3 DNA reads TGTGCCAGCAGTGACCGGACAGGAGCTAACTATGGCTACACCTTC.

This clone was recorded once. The chain combines TRBV5-1 with TRBJ2-3; the D gene is possibly TRBD2 (7 bases). The germline V and J ends were trimmed by 3 bases and 5 bases, with 10 bases remaining between them. The length of the CDR3 is 13 residues. The germline CDR1 and CDR2 sequences are SGHRS and YFSETQ. CDR3 DNA: TGCGCCAGCAGCTCGGGGGGCGGAGATACGCAGTATTTT. Its translation is CASSSGGGDTQYF.

The rearrangement links TRBV6-1 to TRBJ2-7; possibly TRBD2 for D (6 bases). CDR1 and CDR2 (germline): MNHNS, SASEGT. The V and J ends lost 5 bases and 3 bases respectively, with 17 bases between them. This CDR3 has 15 amino acids. CDR3 region: CASSPGGTRIYEQYF. CDR3 nucleotide sequence: TGTGCCAGCAGTCCTGGGGGGACTCGGATCTACGAGCAGTACTTC.

The chain combines TRBV5-6 with TRBJ2-6; D gene ambiguous. Germline loops: CDR1 SGHDT, CDR2 YYEEEE. V lost 5 bases to trimming and J lost 0 bases, with 9 bases between them. The CDR3 contains 15 residues. DNA for the CDR3: TGTGCCAGCAGTGAAATAAACTCTGGGGCCAACGTCCTGACTTTC. Its translation is CASSEINSGANVLTF.

The V gene is TRBV27, the J gene TRBJ2-3; 7 bases agree with TRBD2. The CDR3 loop spans 15 amino acids. CDR1 is MNHEY and CDR2 is SMNVEV in the germline V gene (reference sequence). Germline trimming cut 8 bases from V and 2 bases from J; bases unmatched to any gene: 10. The chain's CDR3 is CASGPLAGATDTQYF. CDR3 nucleotide sequence: TGTGCCAGCGGCCCTCTCGCGGGAGCCACAGATACGCAGTATTTT.

The chain recombines TRBV6-1 with TRBJ2-3; possible D gene TRBD1, 7 bases. The CDR3 runs 14 residues. Germline V lookup: CDR1 MNHNS, CDR2 SASEGT. Trimming left V 10 bases short and J 2 bases short, with 16 bases between. The CDR3 sequence: CAIGGGLDTDTQYF. CDR3 coding DNA: TGTGCCATCGGAGGGGGCCTTGACACAGATACGCAGTATTTT.

This chain connects TRBV5-1 to TRBJ2-1; TRBD2 aligns across 9 bases. The CDR3 has 15 amino acids. V gave up 0 bases and J gave up 7 bases; unmatched junction bases: 5. CDR1 and CDR2 from the germline V gene are SGHRS and YFSETQ. The CDR3 nucleotides are TGCGCCAGCAGCTTGGTTGGGACTAGCTTGAATGAGCAGTTCTTC. Translation gives CASSLVGTSLNEQFF.